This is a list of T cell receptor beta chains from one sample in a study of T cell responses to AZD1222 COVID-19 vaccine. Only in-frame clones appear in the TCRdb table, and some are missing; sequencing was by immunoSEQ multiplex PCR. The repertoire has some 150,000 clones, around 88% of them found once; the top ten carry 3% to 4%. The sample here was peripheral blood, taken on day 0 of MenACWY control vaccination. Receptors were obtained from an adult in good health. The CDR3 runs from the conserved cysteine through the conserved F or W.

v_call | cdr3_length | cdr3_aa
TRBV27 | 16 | CASSLSEGDGSYEQYF
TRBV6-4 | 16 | CASSQYGTSGINEQFF
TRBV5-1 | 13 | CASSPHLQETQYF
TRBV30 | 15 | CAWSVRRVVGNTIYF
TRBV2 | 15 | CASRAGRDSNEKLFF
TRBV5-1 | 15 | CASSLVQINTGELFF
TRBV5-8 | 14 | CASSTGTGNQPQHF
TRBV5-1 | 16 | CASSLAGQAAGNTIYF
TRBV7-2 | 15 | CASSLGGTYNSPLHF
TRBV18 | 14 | CASSPRGLNTEAFF
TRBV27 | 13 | CASSTTGIYGYTF
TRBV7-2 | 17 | CASSLGWASGRGNEQFF
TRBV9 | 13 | CASSVRTGDEQYF
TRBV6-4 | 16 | CASSDSSGGPYNEQFF
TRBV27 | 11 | CASSRAGEAFF
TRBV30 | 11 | CAWNRGYEAFF